This T cell receptor (beta chain) was recorded in a study of T cell changes during pregnancy in multiple sclerosis. Profiled with immunoSEQ multiplex PCR; TCRdb holds only in-frame clones, not every one. This sample has just over 65,000 clones; about 90% occur once, and the top ten carry more than 0.75%. The CDR3 consists of 11 residues. Germline-derived CDR1 and CDR2 are SGHAT and FQNNGV. V lost 6 bases to trimming and J lost 8 bases, with 9 bases between them. The clonotype originates from a female donor with multiple sclerosis, enrolled in a pregnancy study. This chain links TRBV11-2 with TRBJ2-3, with D tentatively TRBD2 (5 bases). The sample here was peripheral blood, taken in the second trimester of pregnancy. The CDR3 DNA follows: TGTGCCAGCAGAGCCAGCGGTACGCAGTATTTT. It yields the protein CASRASGTQYF.